The 26 T cell receptor beta chains presented below share a single source sample, sequenced in a study of shared clonotypes between healthy human individuals. Using immunoSEQ multiplex PCR, the repertoire was profiled, and TCRdb retains in-frame clones only, with some absent. The sample yields about 1.5 million clones, 95% to 99% seen once. The specimen sequenced was naive CD4+ T cells sorted from blood. The subset was: CD45RA+ positively selected. All receptors come from a man aged 30 to 45 in good health.

The V call is TRBV19, the J call TRBJ2-4, with 7 bases fitting TRBD1. This CDR3 comprises 12 residues. Losses at the gene ends were 9 bases for V and 7 bases for J; bases not matched to a gene: 6. CDR1 LNHDA and CDR2 SQIVND come from the germline V gene (reference sequence). The CDR3, as DNA: TGTGCCAGCTCAGGACAGGAGAACATTCAGTACTTC. It translates to CASSGQENIQYF. The full variable domain, in which reference TRBV19 and TRBJ2-4 provide the parts outside the CDR3, is DGGITQSPKYLFRKEGQNVTLSCEQNLNHDAMYWYRQDPGQGLRLIYYSQIVNDFQKGDIAEGYSVSREKKESFPLTVTSAQKNPTAFYLCASSGQENIQYFGAGTRLSVL.

The chain links TRBV5-1 to TRBJ2-7; D may be TRBD1 (6 bases). V lost 0 bases and J lost 4, with 11 bases in between. The CDR3 length is 14 residues. Germline assignment: CDR1 SGHRS and CDR2 YFSETQ. CDR3 coding DNA: TGCGCCAGCAGCTTGGATACAGGGTGGTACGAGCAGTACTTC. This encodes CASSLDTGWYEQYF.

This chain connects TRBV6-6 to TRBJ1-1; perhaps TRBD1 as D (5 bases). Trimming stripped 10 bases from V and 0 bases from J, with 12 bases between. The length of the CDR3 is 13 residues. Germline values: CDR1 MNHNY, CDR2 SVGAGI (reference sequence). The CDR3 bases are TGTGCCACGGGACGGAAATTGAACACTGAAGCTTTCTTT. Translation: CATGRKLNTEAFF.

In DNA, the CDR3 is TGTGCCAGCAGTTTATCTTCAGGGTACGAGCAGTACTTC. Its protein product is CASSLSSGYEQYF. This chain uses TRBV27 with TRBJ2-7, with D maybe TRBD1 (5 bases). The CDR3 is made up of 13 amino acids. Trimming stripped 0 bases from V and 4 bases from J, with 7 bases between. Germline-derived CDR1 and CDR2 are MNHEY and SMNVEV (reference sequence).

The chain is built from TRBV9 and TRBJ2-2, with D possibly being TRBD2 (6 bases). CDR1 is SGDLS and CDR2 is YYNGEE in the germline V gene. The CDR3 is 17 residues long. Trimming took off 0 bases at V and 7 bases at J, with 19 bases between the two ends. The CDR3: CASSVEETREFGGELFF. As DNA, the CDR3 is TGTGCCAGCAGCGTAGAGGAGACTAGAGAGTTCGGCGGGGAGCTGTTTTTT.

The CDR3 bases are TGCGCCAGCACCCCGGGACACCTCTACAATGAGCAGTTCTTC. This translates into CASTPGHLYNEQFF. The V and J genes are TRBV5-1 and TRBJ2-1, with D possibly being TRBD1 (6 bases). V shed 6 bases and J shed 3 bases, with 13 bases lying between them. CDR1 and CDR2 (germline): SGHRS, YFSETQ. The CDR3 contains 14 residues.

The chain is built from TRBV6-5 and TRBJ1-4; D gene uncertain. Germline assignment: CDR1 MNHEY and CDR2 SVGAGI. The V end was cut by 0 bases, the J end by 0 bases, with 8 bases between. This CDR3 is 16 amino acids long. This CDR3 reads CASSYSPTATNEKLFF. The CDR3 DNA sequence: TGTGCCAGCAGTTACTCTCCCACCGCAACTAATGAAAAACTGTTTTTT.

The gene calls are TRBV19 and TRBJ1-2; no clear D gene. Trimming removed 4 bases from V and 0 bases from J, with 21 bases in between. The CDR3 has 18 amino acids. CDR1 is LNHDA, CDR2 SQIVND, per germline (reference sequence). CDR3 nucleotide sequence: TGTGCCAGTAGTACCCCGACAAGCGGCCCGAGAGCTAACTATGGCTACACCTTC. Its translation: CASSTPTSGPRANYGYTF.

This clone was seen just once. The rearrangement links TRBV15 to TRBJ1-2; tentatively, D is TRBD1 (5 bases). The germline V gene encodes CDR1 LNHNV and CDR2 YYDKDF (reference sequence). The CDR3 totals 15 residues. V was pared by 3 bases and J by 3 bases, with 14 bases between. Here the CDR3 reads CATSRAPGGDYGYTF. CDR3 sequence (DNA): TGTGCCACCAGCAGGGCCCCGGGGGGGGACTATGGCTACACCTTC.

The rearrangement uses TRBV30 and TRBJ1-4; D is unclear. The V end was cut by 4 bases, the J end by 7 bases, with 13 bases between. The CDR3 contains 13 residues. Germline lookup yields CDR1 GTSNPN and CDR2 SVGIG (reference sequence). This chain's CDR3 is CAWTFDRGEKLFF. As DNA, the CDR3 is TGTGCCTGGACATTCGACCGGGGTGAAAAACTGTTTTTT.

V gene TRBV9 combines with J gene TRBJ1-1, with D possibly being TRBD1 (6 bases). Trimming stripped 0 bases from V and 3 bases from J, with 12 bases between. This CDR3 is 15 amino acids long. CDR1 and CDR2 from the germline V gene are SGDLS and YYNGEE. CDR3 protein: CASSVVAGEDTEAFF. The CDR3 DNA reads as TGTGCCAGCAGCGTAGTAGCAGGGGAGGACACTGAAGCTTTCTTT.

This rearrangement joins TRBV5-1 to TRBJ2-1, with 7 nucleotides matching TRBD1. Germline CDR1 and CDR2: SGHRS and YFSETQ. This CDR3 contains 18 residues. J was trimmed by 5 bases and V by 1 base; bases with no gene match: 15. As DNA, the CDR3 is TGCGCCAGCAGCTTGACCCGGGACAGCCCCCTAAGGGACAATGAGCAGTTCTTC. The encoded protein is CASSLTRDSPLRDNEQFF.

This chain connects TRBV29-1 to TRBJ1-2, with a possible D match to TRBD1 (6 bases). Germline CDR1 and CDR2: SQVTM and ANQGSEA. Trimming pared 7 bases from V and 4 bases from J, leaving 13 bases between. The CDR3 covers 12 residues. This chain's CDR3 is CSAETGSYGYTF. CDR3 DNA sequence: TGCAGCGCGGAGACAGGCAGCTATGGCTACACCTTC.

The chain links TRBV9 to TRBJ2-5; either TRBD1 or TRBD2 may fit D (5 bases each). There are 14 residues in the CDR3. Germline lookup yields CDR1 SGDLS and CDR2 YYNGEE. V shed 4 bases and J shed 0 bases, with 10 bases lying between them. CDR3 sequence: CASSMGTYQETQYF. The CDR3 DNA sequence: TGTGCCAGCAGCATGGGGACGTACCAAGAGACCCAGTACTTC.

The chain joins TRBV18 to TRBJ1-1, with 10 bases aligning to TRBD1. V shed 5 bases and J 0 bases; nucleotides not matched to a gene: 3. This CDR3 has 15 amino acids. CDR1 and CDR2 from the germline V gene are KGHSH and LQKENI. CDR3: CASSRTGGLNTEAFF. CDR3 nucleotides: TGTGCCAGCTCAAGGACAGGGGGGTTGAACACTGAAGCTTTCTTT.

The V gene is TRBV10-2, the J gene TRBJ2-7; 8 nucleotides match TRBD1. The CDR3 spans 13 residues. CDR1 and CDR2 from the germline V gene are WSHSY and SAAADI. Trimming cost V 7 bases and J 5 bases; bases outside gene matches: 7. The CDR3 sequence: CASTRGQAHEQYF. The CDR3, as DNA: TGCGCCAGCACTAGGGGACAGGCACACGAGCAGTACTTC.

This clone was seen once. J is TRBJ1-2 and V is TRBV5-1, with D tentatively TRBD1 (6 bases). The CDR3 loop spans 14 amino acids. Trimming removed 2 bases from V and 1 base from J, with 9 bases in between. From germline, CDR1 is SGHRS and CDR2 YFSETQ. The CDR3 DNA reads TGCGCCAGCAGCTTCCGGGACATTAACTATGGCTACACCTTC. This translates into CASSFRDINYGYTF.

The V call is TRBV5-4, the J call TRBJ2-3; possibly TRBD1 for D (6 bases). The V end was cut by 4 bases, the J end by 6 bases, with 18 bases between. This CDR3 contains 15 residues. CDR1 and CDR2 from the germline V gene are SGHNT and YYREEE (reference sequence). In nucleotides, the CDR3 is TGTGCCAGCAGCGTAATACGGACAGTTCAGGATACGCAGTATTTT. It is translated as CASSVIRTVQDTQYF.

The CDR3 bases are TGTGCCAGCAGCTTAGTCATGGGACTAGCGGATTTTATTGGGAGGACCCAGTACTTC. It is translated as CASSLVMGLADFIGRTQYF. V is TRBV7-9 and J is TRBJ2-5; TRBD2 aligns across 11 bases. This CDR3 has 19 amino acids. The germline CDR1 and CDR2 sequences are SEHNR and FQNEAQ (reference sequence). Losses at the gene ends were 1 base for V and 7 bases for J; bases not matched to a gene: 17.

The rearrangement links TRBV27 to TRBJ1-5, with D unresolved. This CDR3 is built from 14 residues. In germline, CDR1 is MNHEY, CDR2 SMNVEV (reference sequence). Deletions cut 5 bases from V and 0 bases from J, with 8 bases between. CDR3 sequence reads: CASSPQDSNQPQHF. The DNA of the CDR3 is TGTGCCAGCAGTCCCCAGGATAGCAATCAGCCCCAGCATTTT.

This chain links TRBV7-9 with TRBJ2-5; D possibly uses TRBD1 or TRBD2 (6 bases each). The CDR3 contains 13 residues. V gave up 8 bases and J gave up 1 base, with 11 bases separating them. Germline CDR1 is SEHNR and CDR2 is FQNEAQ (reference sequence). CDR3 DNA: TGTGCCAGCCTGCGGGACACCCAAGAGACCCAGTACTTC. Encoded protein: CASLRDTQETQYF.

V gene TRBV7-3 combines with J gene TRBJ2-5, with TRBD1 identical over 8 bases. CDR1 SGHTA and CDR2 FQGTGA come from the germline V gene. CDR3 size: 15 residues. V lost 0 bases and J lost 2; bases outside the gene matches: 2. The CDR3 spells CASSLTGQGQETQYF. Written as DNA, the CDR3 is TGTGCCAGCAGCTTAACCGGACAGGGACAAGAGACCCAGTACTTC.

V is TRBV5-4 and J is TRBJ1-3, with no clear D. V dropped 3 bases and J dropped 4 bases, with 8 bases sitting between them. There are 13 residues in the CDR3. Germline assignment: CDR1 SGHNT and CDR2 YYREEE (reference sequence). In DNA, the CDR3 is TGTGCCAGCAGCTCCGATTTCGGAAACACCATATATTTT. Encoded protein: CASSSDFGNTIYF.

This rearrangement joins TRBV14 to TRBJ2-2; no firm D call. This CDR3 spans 14 amino acids. CDR1 is SGHDN and CDR2 is FVKESK in the germline V gene. Trimming cost V 6 bases and J 8 bases, with 16 bases left between them. The CDR3 sequence: CASRGELLVGELFF. The CDR3 nucleotides read TGTGCCAGCAGAGGCGAGCTACTTGTTGGGGAGCTGTTTTTT. The variable domain in full, with the rest retrieved from reference TRBV14 and TRBJ2-2, is EAGVTQFPSHSVIEKGQTVTLRCDPISGHDNLYWYRRVMGKEIKFLLHFVKESKQDESGMPNNRFLAERTGGTYSTLKVQPAELEDSGVYFCASRGELLVGELFFGEGSRLTVL.

V usage is TRBV28 and J usage is TRBJ2-7; TRBD1 matches 9 bases. With 6 bases clipped from V and 2 bases from J, the junction kept 8 bases outside the gene matches. The V gene's germline CDR1 is MDHEN and CDR2 SYDVKM. The CDR3 contains 15 residues. The CDR3 reads CASRQRDRVTYEQYF. In nucleotides, the CDR3 is TGTGCCAGCAGACAACGGGACAGGGTCACCTACGAGCAGTACTTC.

The J gene is TRBJ1-1, the V gene TRBV30; D unclear. V gave up 5 bases and J gave up 0 bases, with 10 bases separating them. This CDR3 is built from 13 residues. Germline CDR1 and CDR2: GTSNPN and SVGIG (reference sequence). Here the CDR3 reads CAWGRSMNTEAFF. DNA of the CDR3: TGTGCCTGGGGACGTTCCATGAACACTGAAGCTTTCTTT. The full variable domain, rest sourced from reference TRBV30 and TRBJ1-1, is SQTIHQWPATLVQPVGSPLSLECTVEGTSNPNLYWYRQAAGRGLQLLFYSVGIGQISSEVPQNLSASRPQDRQFILSSKKLLLSDSGFYLCAWGRSMNTEAFFGQGTRLTVV.